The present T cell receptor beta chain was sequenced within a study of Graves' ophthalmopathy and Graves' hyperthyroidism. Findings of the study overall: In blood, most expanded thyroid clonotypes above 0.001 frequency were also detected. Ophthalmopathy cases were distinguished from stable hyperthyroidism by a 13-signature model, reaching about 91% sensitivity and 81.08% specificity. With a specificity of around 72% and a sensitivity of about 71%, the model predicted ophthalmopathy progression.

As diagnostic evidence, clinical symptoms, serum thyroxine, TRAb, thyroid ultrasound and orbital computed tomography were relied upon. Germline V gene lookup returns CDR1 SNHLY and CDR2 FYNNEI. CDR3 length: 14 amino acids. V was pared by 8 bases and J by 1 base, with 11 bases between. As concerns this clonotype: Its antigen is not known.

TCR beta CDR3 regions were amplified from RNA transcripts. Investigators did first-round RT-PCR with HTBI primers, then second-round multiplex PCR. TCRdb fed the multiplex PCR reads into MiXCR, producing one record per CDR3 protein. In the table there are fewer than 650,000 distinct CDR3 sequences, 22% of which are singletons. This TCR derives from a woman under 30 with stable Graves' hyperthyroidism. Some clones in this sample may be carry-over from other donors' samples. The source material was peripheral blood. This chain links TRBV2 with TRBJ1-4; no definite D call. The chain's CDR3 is CASGRVGTNEKLFF. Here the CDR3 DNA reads TGTGCCAGCGGCCGGGTTGGAACTAATGAAAAACTGTTTTTT.